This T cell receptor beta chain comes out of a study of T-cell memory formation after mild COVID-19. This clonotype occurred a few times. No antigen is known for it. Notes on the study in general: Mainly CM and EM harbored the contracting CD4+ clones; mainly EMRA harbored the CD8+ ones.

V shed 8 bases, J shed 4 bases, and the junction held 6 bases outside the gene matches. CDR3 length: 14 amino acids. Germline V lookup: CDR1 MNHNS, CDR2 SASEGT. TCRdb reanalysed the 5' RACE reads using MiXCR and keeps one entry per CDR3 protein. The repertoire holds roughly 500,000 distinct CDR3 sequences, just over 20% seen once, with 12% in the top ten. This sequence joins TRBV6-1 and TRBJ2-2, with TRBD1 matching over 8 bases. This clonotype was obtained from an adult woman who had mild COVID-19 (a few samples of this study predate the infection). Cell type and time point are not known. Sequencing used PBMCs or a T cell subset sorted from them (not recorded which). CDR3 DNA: TGTGCCAGCGGGCAGGGGGCAGGCACCGGGGAGCTGTTTTTT. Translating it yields CASGQGAGTGELFF.